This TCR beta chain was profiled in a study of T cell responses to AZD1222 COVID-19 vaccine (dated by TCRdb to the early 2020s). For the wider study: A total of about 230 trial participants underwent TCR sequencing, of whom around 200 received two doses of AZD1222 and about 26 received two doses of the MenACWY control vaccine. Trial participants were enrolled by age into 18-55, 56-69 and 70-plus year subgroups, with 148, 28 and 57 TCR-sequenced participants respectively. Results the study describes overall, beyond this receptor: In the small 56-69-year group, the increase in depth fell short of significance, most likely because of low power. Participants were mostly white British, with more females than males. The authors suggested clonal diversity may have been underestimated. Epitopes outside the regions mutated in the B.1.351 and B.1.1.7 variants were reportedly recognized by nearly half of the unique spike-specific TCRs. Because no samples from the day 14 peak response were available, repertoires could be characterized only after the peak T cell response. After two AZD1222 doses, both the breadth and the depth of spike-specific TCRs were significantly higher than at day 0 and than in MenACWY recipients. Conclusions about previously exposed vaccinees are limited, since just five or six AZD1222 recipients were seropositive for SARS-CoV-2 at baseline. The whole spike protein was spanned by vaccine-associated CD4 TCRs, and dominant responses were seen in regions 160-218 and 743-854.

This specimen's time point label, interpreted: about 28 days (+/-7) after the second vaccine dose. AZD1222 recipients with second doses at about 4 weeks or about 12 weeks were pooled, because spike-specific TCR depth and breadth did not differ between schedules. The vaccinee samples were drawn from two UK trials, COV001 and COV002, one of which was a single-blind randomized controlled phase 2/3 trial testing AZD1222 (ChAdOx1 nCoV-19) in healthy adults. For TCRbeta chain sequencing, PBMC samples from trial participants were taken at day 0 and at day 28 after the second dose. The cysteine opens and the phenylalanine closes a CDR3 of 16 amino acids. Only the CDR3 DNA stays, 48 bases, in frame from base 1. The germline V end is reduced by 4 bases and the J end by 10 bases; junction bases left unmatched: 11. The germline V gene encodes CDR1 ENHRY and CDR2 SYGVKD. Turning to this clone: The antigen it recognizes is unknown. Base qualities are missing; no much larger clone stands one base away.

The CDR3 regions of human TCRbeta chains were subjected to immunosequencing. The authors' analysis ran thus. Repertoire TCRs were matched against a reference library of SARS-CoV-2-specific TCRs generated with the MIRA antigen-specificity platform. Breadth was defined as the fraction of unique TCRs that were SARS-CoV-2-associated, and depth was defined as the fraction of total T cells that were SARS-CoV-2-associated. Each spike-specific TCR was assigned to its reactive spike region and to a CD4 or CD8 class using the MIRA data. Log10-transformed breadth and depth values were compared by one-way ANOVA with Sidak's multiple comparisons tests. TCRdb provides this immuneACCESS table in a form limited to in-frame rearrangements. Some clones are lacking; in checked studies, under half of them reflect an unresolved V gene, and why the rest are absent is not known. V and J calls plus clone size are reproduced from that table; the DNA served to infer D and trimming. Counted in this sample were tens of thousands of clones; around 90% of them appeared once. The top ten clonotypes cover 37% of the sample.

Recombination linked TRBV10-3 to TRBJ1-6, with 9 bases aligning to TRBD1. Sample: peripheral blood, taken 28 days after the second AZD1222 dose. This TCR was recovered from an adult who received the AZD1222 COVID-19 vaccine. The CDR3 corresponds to CAISARTGAAGSPLHF. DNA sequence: TGTGCCATCAGTGCCCGGACAGGGGCCGCCGGGTCACCCCTCCACTTT.